This is a list of T cell receptor beta chains from one sample in a study of shared clonotypes between healthy human individuals. Profiled with immunoSEQ multiplex PCR; TCRdb holds only in-frame clones, not every one. The profile covers approximately 330,000 clones, with less than 75% appearing a single time and roughly 10% taken by the ten largest. Sequencing input: memory CD4+ T cells sorted from blood. These receptors were collected from a man aged 25-40 years in good health. CDR3s include the opening cysteine and the closing phenylalanine or tryptophan. A D gene is named only where the DNA matches it firmly. A clone size is listed for some rows: how often the clone was seen (once, few, many), or a class if it is expanded.

d_gene: TRBD2; v_gene: TRBV7-2; j_gene: TRBJ2-5; abundance: once; CDR3nt: TGTGCCAGCAGCTTAGTCGGGTTAGCGGGACACGAGACCCAGTACTTC; CDR3aa: CASSLVGLAGHETQYF
d_gene: TRBD2; v_gene: TRBV10-2; j_gene: TRBJ2-1; abundance: .; CDR3nt: TGCGCCAGCAGTGTCGGGACTAGCGGGACGGGTGAGCAGTTCTTC; CDR3aa: CASSVGTSGTGEQFF
d_gene: .; v_gene: TRBV7-3; j_gene: TRBJ2-3; abundance: few; CDR3nt: TGTGCCAGCAGCCCCCCCGGGGTAGATACGCAGTATTTT; CDR3aa: CASSPPGVDTQYF
d_gene: .; v_gene: TRBV19; j_gene: TRBJ2-7; abundance: few; CDR3nt: TGTGCCAGTAGCATGTCGGGGGCTCCCTCCTACGAGCAGTACTTC; CDR3aa: CASSMSGAPSYEQYF
d_gene: .; v_gene: TRBV10-3; j_gene: TRBJ2-5; abundance: .; CDR3nt: TGTGCCATCGGGGACCCAAAAGAGACCCAGTACTTC; CDR3aa: CAIGDPKETQYF
d_gene: .; v_gene: TRBV5-1; j_gene: TRBJ2-1; abundance: .; CDR3nt: TGCGCCAGCAGCCTACTGAGAGACAGCTCCTACAATGAGCAGTTCTTC; CDR3aa: CASSLLRDSSYNEQFF
d_gene: .; v_gene: TRBV6-4; j_gene: TRBJ1-5; abundance: few; CDR3nt: TGTGCCAGCAGTGACTCGGGGGGCCAGCCCCAGCATTTT; CDR3aa: CASSDSGGQPQHF
d_gene: .; v_gene: TRBV28; j_gene: TRBJ2-7; abundance: .; CDR3nt: TGTGCCAGCAGTCCCGCTCCGGGGGCCAGGCAGTACTTC; CDR3aa: CASSPAPGARQYF
d_gene: TRBD1; v_gene: TRBV9; j_gene: TRBJ1-1; abundance: once; CDR3nt: TGTGCCAGCAGCCCTCGGACAGGGGGGAACACTGAAGCTTTCTTT; CDR3aa: CASSPRTGGNTEAFF
d_gene: .; v_gene: TRBV6-5; j_gene: TRBJ2-1; abundance: .; CDR3nt: TGTGCCAGCAAATACGAGCGGACTCACAATGAGCAGTTCTTC; CDR3aa: CASKYERTHNEQFF
d_gene: TRBD1; v_gene: TRBV2; j_gene: TRBJ1-5; abundance: .; CDR3nt: TGTGCCAGCAGTGTAACAGGGGTATATAGCAATCAGCCCCAGCATTTT; CDR3aa: CASSVTGVYSNQPQHF
d_gene: TRBD1; v_gene: TRBV5-1; j_gene: TRBJ1-2; abundance: .; CDR3nt: TGCGCCAGCAGCTACTGGACAGGGGGTCATGGCTACACCTTC; CDR3aa: CASSYWTGGHGYTF
d_gene: .; v_gene: TRBV5-1; j_gene: TRBJ2-7; abundance: .; CDR3nt: TGCGCCAGCAGCCCAGGGGGGACAAACTCCTACGAGCAGTACTTC; CDR3aa: CASSPGGTNSYEQYF
d_gene: .; v_gene: TRBV29-1; j_gene: TRBJ2-7; abundance: few; CDR3nt: TGCAGCGTGGGAGAGACACGTCTCGAGCAGTACTTC; CDR3aa: CSVGETRLEQYF
d_gene: .; v_gene: TRBV5-1; j_gene: TRBJ2-3; abundance: .; CDR3nt: TGCGCCAGCAGCTTGCTTCCCGAAGGGGGAGATACGCAGTATTTT; CDR3aa: CASSLLPEGGDTQYF
d_gene: .; v_gene: TRBV25-1; j_gene: TRBJ2-7; abundance: .; CDR3nt: TGTGCCAGCACCGCCGACGTAGGGAGTACCTACGAGCAGTACTTC; CDR3aa: CASTADVGSTYEQYF
d_gene: TRBD1; v_gene: TRBV5-6; j_gene: TRBJ1-1; abundance: .; CDR3nt: TGTGCCAGCAGCTTGGAGGCAGGGGGCCGTATCTCTGAAGCTTTCTTT; CDR3aa: CASSLEAGGRISEAFF
d_gene: .; v_gene: TRBV18; j_gene: TRBJ1-1; abundance: .; CDR3nt: TGTGCCAGCTCACCTGGAAGGAGAGGATCGGCTTTCTTT; CDR3aa: CASSPGRRGSAFF
d_gene: .; v_gene: TRBV4-3; j_gene: TRBJ2-1; abundance: .; CDR3nt: TGCGCCAGCAGCCAAGATAGGGACTCCTACAATGAGCAGTTCTTC; CDR3aa: CASSQDRDSYNEQFF